These 10 T cell receptor beta chains were sequenced from one sample in a study of beta chain features in type 1 diabetes. Study results and limitations: When Type 1 diabetes patients were examined, their TCRB CDR3s proved moderately but significantly shorter in all four CD4+ subsets.

All of the isolated RNA was reverse transcribed, so expressed TCRB transcripts were sequenced. Repertoires were generated with immunoSEQ multiplex PCR, while TCRdb's copy carries only in-frame clones and drops some. The sample holds 150,000 to 200,000 clones, roughly 65% seen once. For these receptors, no antigen is known. Sequencing was performed on naive CD4+ T cells from blood. The receptors stem from a man aged 25 to 40 with type 1 diabetes.

The rearrangement uses TRBV27 and TRBJ2-5; D uncertain. This CDR3 region has 14 residues. V was pared by 3 bases and J by 0 bases, with 8 bases between. The germline CDR1 and CDR2 sequences are MNHEY and SMNVEV (reference sequence). CDR3 residues: CASSLAGDQETQYF. CDR3 nucleotide sequence: TGTGCCAGCAGTTTGGCTGGGGACCAAGAGACCCAGTACTTC.

This chain uses TRBV18 with TRBJ2-5, with D possibly being TRBD1 (6 bases). The CDR3 length is 13 residues. Germline V gene lookup returns CDR1 KGHSH and CDR2 LQKENI. Trimming cost V 7 bases and J 2 bases, with 11 bases left between them. CDR3 protein: CASFRQEQETQYF. As DNA, the CDR3 is TGTGCCAGCTTCCGACAGGAACAAGAGACCCAGTACTTC.

V gene TRBV7-8 combines with J gene TRBJ1-5; D is ambiguous. The CDR3 length is 14 residues. Germline V CDR1 and CDR2: SGHVS, FQNEAQ. Trimming removed 5 bases from V and 3 bases from J, with 11 bases in between. This chain's CDR3 is CASSPKRVNQPQHF. CDR3 DNA: TGTGCCAGCAGCCCTAAGCGGGTCAATCAGCCCCAGCATTTT.

The rearrangement uses TRBV4-3 and TRBJ1-4, with 7 nucleotides matching TRBD1. The CDR3 length is 16 residues. V gave up 1 base and J gave up 8 bases; unmatched junction bases: 10. CDR1 LGHNA and CDR2 YSLEER come from the germline V gene. DNA of the CDR3: TGCGCCAGCAGCCAAGGATTAGACAGGGAGGGAGAAAAACTGTTTTTT. It translates to CASSQGLDREGEKLFF.

The chain uses TRBV4-3 and TRBJ2-2, with TRBD2 as a possible D gene (5 bases). This CDR3 region has 15 residues. Trimming removed 4 bases from V and 1 base from J, with 10 bases in between. Germline CDR1 and CDR2: LGHNA and YSLEER. The CDR3 region has the DNA TGCGCCAGCAGCCGAGGGAGAGGGAACACCGGGGAGCTGTTTTTT. Its protein is CASSRGRGNTGELFF.

The chain recombines TRBV7-9 with TRBJ2-5; D is ambiguous. The germline V gene has CDR1 SEHNR and CDR2 FQNEAQ (reference sequence). The CDR3 sequence is 10 residues long. Trimming removed 5 bases from V and 4 bases from J, with 2 bases in between. The DNA for the CDR3 is TGTGCCAGCAGCCTAGAGACCCAGTACTTC. It specifies CASSLETQYF.

This clone was detected only once. J is TRBJ2-3 and V is TRBV29-1; D is ambiguous. The V gene lost 2 bases and the J gene lost 2 bases, with 11 bases spanning the gap. The CDR3 is 14 amino acids. Germline CDR1 reads SQVTM; CDR2 reads ANQGSEA. CDR3 DNA sequence: TGCAGCGTTGAACAGGTGCTCGACACAGATACGCAGTATTTT. Residues: CSVEQVLDTDTQYF.

The chain carries TRBV7-2 and TRBJ2-7; D may correspond to TRBD1 or TRBD2 (6 bases each). Germline V lookup: CDR1 SGHTA, CDR2 FQGNSA. V lost 2 bases and J lost 3, with 14 bases in between. The CDR3 consists of 15 residues. The chain's CDR3 is CASSLRPGADYEQYF. In DNA, the CDR3 is TGTGCCAGCAGCTTAAGACCGGGGGCTGACTACGAGCAGTACTTC.

The chain couples TRBV25-1 to TRBJ2-7; 7 bases fit TRBD1. CDR1 is MGHDK, CDR2 SYGVNS, per germline. This CDR3 comprises 15 residues. V was pared by 4 bases and J by 8 bases, with 14 bases of the junction left unmatched. CDR3 amino acids: CASSGPGTALRKQYF. DNA of the CDR3: TGTGCCAGCAGTGGTCCCGGGACAGCCCTACGAAAGCAGTACTTC.

The chain has TRBV11-2 and TRBJ2-7; perhaps TRBD2 as D (5 bases). V shed 1 base and J shed 2 bases, with 12 bases lying between them. The CDR3 is 15 residues long. In germline, CDR1 is SGHAT, CDR2 FQNNGV. The CDR3 coding sequence is TGTGCCAGCAGCTTAGTGGCGGGCGGCACCTACGAGCAGTACTTC. Protein: CASSLVAGGTYEQYF.